This TCR beta chain was documented in a study of cytomegalovirus exposure and HLA in healthy donors. This CDR3 comprises 15 residues. The V gene's germline CDR1 is SGDLS and CDR2 YYNGEE. V was shortened by 0 bases and J by 0 bases, with 9 bases between the two germline ends. This cohort consisted of healthy bone marrow donors. Though nominally healthy at sampling, donors likely had unrecorded immune exposures. 60 Vbeta and 13 Jbeta primers were used in PCR. How the authors handled the data: There were around 77 million unique TCR beta chains by a later count, and some 12 million of them were shared. Produced via immunoSEQ multiplex PCR; TCRdb's table is partial and in-frame only. The V and J calls and clone size come from that table; D and trimming were worked out from the DNA. Of about 200,000 clones detected, over 75% appear once; the ten largest clones hold about 2.3%.

The V gene is TRBV9, the J gene TRBJ1-1; D unclear. The source material was PBMCs. This TCR came from a woman aged 45-65 years in good health and CMV-seronegative. The CDR3 sequence: CASSVGAALNTEAFF. The CDR3 DNA is TGTGCCAGCAGCGTAGGGGCAGCTTTGAACACTGAAGCTTTCTTT.